This T cell receptor beta chain derives from a study of T cell responses to AZD1222 COVID-19 vaccine. Study-wide points: Most donors were white British and more were female, and clonal diversity was possibly underestimated. Two doses of AZD1222 preceded a rise in Spike-specific TCR breadth and depth.

The ends lost 5 bases at V and 9 bases at J; junction bases unmatched: 18. This CDR3 spans 17 amino acids. From germline, CDR1 is MDHEN and CDR2 SYDVKM. Second-dose recipients at about 4 or about 12 weeks were treated as one pooled group. In this sample, this clone turned up once. Its target is not known. Profiled with immunoSEQ multiplex PCR; TCRdb holds only in-frame clones, not every one. The profile covers 70,000 to 95,000 clones, with about 90% appearing a single time and around a tenth taken by the ten largest. The clonotype was recovered from an adult who received the AZD1222 COVID-19 vaccine. The V call is TRBV28, the J call TRBJ2-1, with 8 bases fitting TRBD1. Sample: peripheral blood, taken 28 days after the second AZD1222 dose. This chain's CDR3 is CASSPGGQGGPGVEQFF. CDR3 coding DNA: TGTGCCAGCAGTCCCGGAGGACAGGGTGGCCCAGGGGTTGAGCAGTTCTTC.